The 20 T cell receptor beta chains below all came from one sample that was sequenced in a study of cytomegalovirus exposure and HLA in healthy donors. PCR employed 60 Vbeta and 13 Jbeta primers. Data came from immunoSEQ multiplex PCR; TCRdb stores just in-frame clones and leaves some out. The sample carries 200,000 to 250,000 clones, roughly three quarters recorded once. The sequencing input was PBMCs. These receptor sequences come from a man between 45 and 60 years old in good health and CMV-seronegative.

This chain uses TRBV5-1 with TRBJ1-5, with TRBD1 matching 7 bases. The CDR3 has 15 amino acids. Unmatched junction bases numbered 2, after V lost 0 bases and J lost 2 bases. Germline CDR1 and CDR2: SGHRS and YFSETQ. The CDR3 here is CASSLGDSRNQPQHF. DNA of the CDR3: TGCGCCAGCAGCTTGGGGGACAGTCGCAATCAGCCCCAGCATTTT. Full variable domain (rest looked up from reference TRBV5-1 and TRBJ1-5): KAGVTQTPRYLIKTRGQQVTLSCSPISGHRSVSWYQQTPGQGLQFLFEYFSETQRNKGNFPGRFSGRQFSNSRSEMNVSTLELGDSALYLCASSLGDSRNQPQHFGDGTRLSIL.

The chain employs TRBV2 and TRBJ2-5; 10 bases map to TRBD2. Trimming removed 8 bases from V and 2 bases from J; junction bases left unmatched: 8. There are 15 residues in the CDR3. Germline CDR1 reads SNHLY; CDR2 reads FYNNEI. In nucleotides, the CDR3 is TGTGCCAGCGGGAGGAGAGCGGGAGGGCAAGAGACCCAGTACTTC. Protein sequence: CASGRRAGGQETQYF.

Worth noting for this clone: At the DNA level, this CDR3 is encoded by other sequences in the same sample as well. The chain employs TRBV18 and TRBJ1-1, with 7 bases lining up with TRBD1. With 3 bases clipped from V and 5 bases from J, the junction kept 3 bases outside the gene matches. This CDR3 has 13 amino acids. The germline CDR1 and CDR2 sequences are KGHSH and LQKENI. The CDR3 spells CASSPTGNTEAFF. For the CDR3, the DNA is TGTGCCAGCTCACCGACAGGGAATACTGAAGCTTTCTTT.

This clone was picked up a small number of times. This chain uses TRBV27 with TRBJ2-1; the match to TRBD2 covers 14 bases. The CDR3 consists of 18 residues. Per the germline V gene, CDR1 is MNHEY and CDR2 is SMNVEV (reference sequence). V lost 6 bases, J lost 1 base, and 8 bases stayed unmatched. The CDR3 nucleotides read TGTGCCAGCAGCCATGGGACTAGCGGGAGTAGGTCCTACAATGAGCAGTTCTTC. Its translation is CASSHGTSGSRSYNEQFF.

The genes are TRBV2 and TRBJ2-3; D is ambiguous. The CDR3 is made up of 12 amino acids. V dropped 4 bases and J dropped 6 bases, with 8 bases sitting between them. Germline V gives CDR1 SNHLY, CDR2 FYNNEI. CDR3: CASSGLADTQYF. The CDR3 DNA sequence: TGTGCCAGCAGTGGGCTGGCCGATACGCAGTATTTT.

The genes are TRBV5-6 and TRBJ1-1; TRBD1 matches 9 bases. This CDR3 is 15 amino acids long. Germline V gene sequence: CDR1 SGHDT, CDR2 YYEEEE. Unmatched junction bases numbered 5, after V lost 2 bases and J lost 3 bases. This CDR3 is CASSFRDRDYTEAFF. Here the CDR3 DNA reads TGTGCCAGCAGCTTCAGGGACAGGGACTACACTGAAGCTTTCTTT.

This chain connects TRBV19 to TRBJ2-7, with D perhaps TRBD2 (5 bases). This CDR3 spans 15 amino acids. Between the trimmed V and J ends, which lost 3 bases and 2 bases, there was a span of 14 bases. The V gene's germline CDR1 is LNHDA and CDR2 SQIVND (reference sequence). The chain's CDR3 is CASSIRPGGTYEQYF. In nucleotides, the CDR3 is TGTGCCAGTAGTATTAGGCCAGGAGGCACCTACGAGCAGTACTTC.

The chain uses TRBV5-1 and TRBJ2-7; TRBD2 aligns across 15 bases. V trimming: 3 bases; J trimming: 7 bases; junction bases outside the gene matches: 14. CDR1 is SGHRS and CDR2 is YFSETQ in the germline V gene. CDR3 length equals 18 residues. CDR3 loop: CASSSRTSGTSGRLEQYF. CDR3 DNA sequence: TGCGCCAGCAGCTCCAGGACATCTGGGACTAGCGGGAGGCTAGAGCAGTACTTC.

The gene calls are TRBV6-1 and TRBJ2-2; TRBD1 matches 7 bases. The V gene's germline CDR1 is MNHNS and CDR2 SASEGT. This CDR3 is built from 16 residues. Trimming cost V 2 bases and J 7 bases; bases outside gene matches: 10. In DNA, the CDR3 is TGTGCCAGCAGTGAACCCTCTAGGGGGCGGAGCGGGGAGCTGTTTTTT. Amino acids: CASSEPSRGRSGELFF.

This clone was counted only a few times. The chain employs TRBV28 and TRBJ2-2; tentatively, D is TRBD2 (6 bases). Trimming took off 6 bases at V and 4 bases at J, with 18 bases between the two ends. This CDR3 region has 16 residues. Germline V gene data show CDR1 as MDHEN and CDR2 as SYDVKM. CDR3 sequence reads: CASSGPGLRGTGELFF. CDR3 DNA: TGTGCCAGCAGCGGACCGGGACTCCGCGGCACCGGGGAGCTGTTTTTT.

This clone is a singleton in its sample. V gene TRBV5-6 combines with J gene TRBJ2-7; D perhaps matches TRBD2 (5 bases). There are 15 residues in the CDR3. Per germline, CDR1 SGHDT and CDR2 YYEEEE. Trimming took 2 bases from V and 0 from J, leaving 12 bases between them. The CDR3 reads CASSFQAGISYEQYF. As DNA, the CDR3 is TGTGCCAGCAGCTTTCAAGCCGGGATCTCCTACGAGCAGTACTTC.

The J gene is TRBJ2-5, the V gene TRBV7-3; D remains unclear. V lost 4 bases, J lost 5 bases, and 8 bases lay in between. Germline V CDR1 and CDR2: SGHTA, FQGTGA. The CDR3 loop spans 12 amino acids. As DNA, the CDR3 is TGTGCCAGCAGCTCGCTCGGGGAGACCCAGTACTTC. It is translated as CASSSLGETQYF. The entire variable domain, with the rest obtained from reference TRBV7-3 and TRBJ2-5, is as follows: GAGVSQTPSNKVTEKGKYVELRCDPISGHTALYWYRQSLGQGPEFLIYFQGTGAADDSGLPNDRFFAVRPEGSVSTLKIQRTERGDSAVYLCASSSLGETQYFGPGTRLLVL.

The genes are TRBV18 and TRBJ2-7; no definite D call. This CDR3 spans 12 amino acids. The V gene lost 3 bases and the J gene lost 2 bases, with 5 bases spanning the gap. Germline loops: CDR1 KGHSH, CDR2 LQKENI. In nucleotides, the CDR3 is TGTGCCAGCTCACCCGAGGCCTACGAGCAGTACTTC. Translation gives CASSPEAYEQYF.

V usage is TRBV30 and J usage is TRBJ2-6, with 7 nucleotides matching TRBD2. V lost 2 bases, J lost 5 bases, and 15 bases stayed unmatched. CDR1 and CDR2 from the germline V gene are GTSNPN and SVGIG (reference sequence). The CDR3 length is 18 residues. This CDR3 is CAWSKGASGPPRANVLTF. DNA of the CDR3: TGTGCCTGGAGTAAAGGGGCTAGCGGCCCCCCGAGGGCCAACGTCCTGACTTTC.

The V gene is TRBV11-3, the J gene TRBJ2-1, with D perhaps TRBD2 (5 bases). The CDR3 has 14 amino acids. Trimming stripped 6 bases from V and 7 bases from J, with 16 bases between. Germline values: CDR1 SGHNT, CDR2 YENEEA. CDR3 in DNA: TGTGCCAGCAGTCTCGACTACCCATGGAATGAGCAGTTCTTC. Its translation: CASSLDYPWNEQFF.

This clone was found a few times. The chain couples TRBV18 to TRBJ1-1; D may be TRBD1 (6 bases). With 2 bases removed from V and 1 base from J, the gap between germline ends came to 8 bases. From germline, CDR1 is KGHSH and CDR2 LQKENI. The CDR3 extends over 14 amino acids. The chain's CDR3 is CASSPGGANTEAFF. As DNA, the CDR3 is TGTGCCAGCTCACCAGGGGGCGCGAACACTGAAGCTTTCTTT. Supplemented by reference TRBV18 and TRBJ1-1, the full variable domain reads NAGVMQNPRHLVRRRGQEARLRCSPMKGHSHVYWYRQLPEEGLKFMVYLQKENIIDESGMPKERFSAEFPKEGPSILRIQQVVRGDSAAYFCASSPGGANTEAFFGQGTRLTVV.

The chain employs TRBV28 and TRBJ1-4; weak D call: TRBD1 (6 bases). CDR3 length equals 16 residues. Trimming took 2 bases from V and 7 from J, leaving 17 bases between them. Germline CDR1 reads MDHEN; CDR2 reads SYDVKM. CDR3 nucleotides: TGTGCCAGCAGTTTACGTTATGCAGGGGCGGTTGAAAAACTGTTTTTT. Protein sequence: CASSLRYAGAVEKLFF.

CDR3 nucleotide sequence: TGTGCCAGCGGGCCGGGACCGACAGGCGAGCAGTACTTC. Amino acid sequence: CASGPGPTGEQYF. The rearrangement links TRBV2 to TRBJ2-7, with a possible D match to TRBD1 (6 bases). Trimming took 8 bases from V and 6 from J, leaving 17 bases between them. Per the germline V gene, CDR1 is SNHLY and CDR2 is FYNNEI. The CDR3 runs to 13 residues.

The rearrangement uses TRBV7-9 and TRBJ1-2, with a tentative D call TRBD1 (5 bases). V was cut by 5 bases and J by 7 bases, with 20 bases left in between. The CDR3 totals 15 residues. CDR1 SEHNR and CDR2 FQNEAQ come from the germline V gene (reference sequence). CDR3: CASSPPGRSGTGYTF. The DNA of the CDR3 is TGTGCCAGCAGCCCACCGGGGAGGTCAGGGACTGGCTACACCTTC.

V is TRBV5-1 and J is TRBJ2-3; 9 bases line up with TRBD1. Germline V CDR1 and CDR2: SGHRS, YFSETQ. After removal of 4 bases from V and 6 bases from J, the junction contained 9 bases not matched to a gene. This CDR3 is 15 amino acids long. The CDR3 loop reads CASSIGTGFVDTQYF. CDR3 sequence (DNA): TGCGCCAGCAGCATAGGGACAGGGTTTGTGGATACGCAGTATTTT. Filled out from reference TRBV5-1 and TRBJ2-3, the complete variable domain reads KAGVTQTPRYLIKTRGQQVTLSCSPISGHRSVSWYQQTPGQGLQFLFEYFSETQRNKGNFPGRFSGRQFSNSRSEMNVSTLELGDSALYLCASSIGTGFVDTQYFGPGTRLTVL.